The rows below give T cell receptor beta chains drawn from one sample of a study of high-grade serous ovarian cancer treatment subgroups. Libraries were prepared by immunoSEQ multiplex PCR; TCRdb keeps only in-frame clonotypes and omits some of them. Of 30,000 or so clones in the sample, around 80% are singletons; the top ten hold approximately 2.3%. What was sequenced was tumor tissue. Receptors were obtained from a human donor with high-grade serous ovarian cancer. Each CDR3 is given with its conserved first and last residue. A D gene is named only where the DNA matches it firmly. Expanded clones are given a class, and other clones once, few, many or no size at all.

clone_size	v_call	d_call	j_call	cdr3_aa	cdr3_nt
-	TRBV7-2	TRBD2	TRBJ2-1	CASSRSSGRWANEQFF	TGTGCCAGCAGCCGAAGTAGCGGGAGGTGGGCCAATGAGCAGTTCTTC
-	TRBV27	TRBD1	TRBJ1-4	CASSLYTPGTGDEKLFF	TGTGCCAGCAGTTTATATACCCCTGGGACAGGGGACGAAAAACTGTTTTTT
-	TRBV7-8	-	TRBJ1-1	CASSLTGNTEAFF	TGTGCCAGCAGCTTAACAGGGAACACTGAAGCTTTCTTT
-	TRBV28	-	TRBJ2-7	CASSQFYEQYF	TGTGCCAGCAGCCAGTTCTACGAGCAGTACTTC
few	TRBV30	-	TRBJ1-2	CAWSADISYGYTF	TGTGCCTGGAGTGCGGACATAAGCTATGGCTACACCTTC
-	TRBV7-2	-	TRBJ1-3	CASSLGETSGNTIYF	TGTGCCAGCAGCTTAGGAGAGACTTCCGGAAACACCATATATTTT
-	TRBV6-6	-	TRBJ2-7	CASSYTWTDEQYF	TGTGCCAGCAGTTACACCTGGACAGACGAGCAGTACTTC
-	TRBV30	TRBD2	TRBJ2-1	CAWSVLGGRAGDEQFF	TGTGCCTGGAGTGTACTCGGCGGGAGGGCCGGGGATGAGCAGTTCTTC
-	TRBV14	-	TRBJ2-7	CASSQDLQDRQYF	TGTGCCAGCAGCCAAGATTTACAGGATCGTCAGTACTTC
-	TRBV6-5	TRBD1	TRBJ1-1	CASSQDRVKAFF	TGTGCCAGCAGCCAAGACAGGGTGAAAGCTTTCTTT
few	TRBV19	-	TRBJ2-2	CASTRRNDPGELFF	TGTGCCAGTACCCGACGGAACGACCCCGGGGAGCTGTTTTTT
-	TRBV5-1	-	TRBJ1-1	CASSSDRSGTFF	TGCGCCAGCAGCTCGGACAGATCTGGAACTTTCTTT
-	TRBV19	TRBD1	TRBJ2-5	CASSTTGAPQETQYF	TGTGCCAGTAGCACCACAGGGGCCCCACAAGAGACCCAGTACTTC
-	TRBV5-1	TRBD2	TRBJ2-1	CASSLGGRAREQFF	TGCGCCAGCAGCTTAGGCGGGAGGGCCAGGGAGCAGTTCTTC